The 20 T cell receptor beta chains presented below share a single source sample, sequenced in a study of cytomegalovirus exposure and HLA in healthy donors. The PCR ran on 60 Vbeta and 13 Jbeta primers. Method: immunoSEQ multiplex PCR; TCRdb's copy keeps in-frame clones and lacks some. Seen here are some 98,000 clones, about 80% observed once, and the top ten hold around 10%. The sequencing sample was made of PBMCs. The receptors were gathered from a human donor in good health.

This clone showed up just a few times. The chain recombines TRBV7-2 with TRBJ1-5, with a tentative D call TRBD1 (6 bases). Trimming pared 1 base from V and 2 bases from J, leaving 6 bases between. Per germline, CDR1 SGHTA and CDR2 FQGNSA. There are 14 residues in the CDR3. CDR3: CASSLGQGNQPQHF. The CDR3 coding sequence is TGTGCCAGCAGCTTAGGACAGGGCAATCAGCCCCAGCATTTT.

This clone was counted only a few times. The CDR3 sequence is CASTSPMDTGSPLHF. Written as DNA, the CDR3 is TGTGCCAGCACCTCGCCCATGGATACAGGTTCACCCCTCCACTTT. The chain carries TRBV2 and TRBJ1-6; perhaps TRBD1 as D (5 bases). Germline V lookup: CDR1 SNHLY, CDR2 FYNNEI. Trimming pared 7 bases from V and 9 bases from J, leaving 19 bases between. The CDR3 is 15 amino acids. The full variable domain, its missing parts supplied by reference TRBV2 and TRBJ1-6, is EPEVTQTPSHQVTQMGQEVILRCVPISNHLYFYWYRQILGQKVEFLVSFYNNEISEKSEIFDDQFSVERPDGSNFTLKIRSTKLEDSAMYFCASTSPMDTGSPLHFGNGTRLTVT.

This clone was recorded only once. The chain combines TRBV7-6 with TRBJ1-2; 7 nucleotides agree with TRBD1. The CDR3 is made up of 13 amino acids. CDR1 and CDR2 (germline): SGHVS, FNYEAQ. V was pared by 5 bases and J by 8 bases, with 8 bases of the junction left unmatched. The chain's CDR3 is CASSRRQGEGYTF. For the CDR3, the DNA is TGTGCCAGCAGCCGACGACAGGGAGAGGGCTACACCTTC.

J is TRBJ2-5 and V is TRBV2; D might be TRBD2 (6 bases). The DNA end favors TRBJ2-7, so the J call may be wrong. The CDR3 loop spans 14 amino acids. CDR1 is SNHLY and CDR2 is FYNNEI in the germline V gene. The CDR3: CASKGTFSSYEQYF. The CDR3 bases are TGTGCCAGCAAAGGGACTTTTAGCTCCTACGAGCAGTACTTC.

The CDR3 region has the DNA TGCGCCAGCCAAAACAGTGGCAGAGCTAACTATGGCTACACCTTC. It encodes CASQNSGRANYGYTF. The chain employs TRBV4-1 and TRBJ1-2; D not certain. In germline, CDR1 is MGHRA, CDR2 YSYEKL. The CDR3 runs 15 residues. The germline V and J ends were trimmed by 8 bases and 0 bases, with 16 bases remaining between them.

This clone was seen only once. This chain uses TRBV2 with TRBJ1-5; TRBD1 matches 8 bases. V lost 1 base to trimming and J lost 0 bases; unmatched junction nucleotides: 5. The CDR3 sequence is 17 residues long. CDR1 is SNHLY and CDR2 is FYNNEI in the germline V gene. CDR3 region: CASSEGGTGYSNQPQHF. The CDR3 DNA reads TGTGCCAGCAGTGAAGGAGGGACAGGATATAGCAATCAGCCCCAGCATTTT.

The chain links TRBV30 to TRBJ1-5, with D possibly being TRBD1 (6 bases). The CDR3 loop spans 12 amino acids. With 8 bases removed from V and 4 bases from J, the gap between germline ends came to 12 bases. CDR1 is GTSNPN and CDR2 is SVGIG in the germline V gene (reference sequence). The CDR3 here is CAAGQQNQPQHF. The CDR3, as DNA: TGTGCCGCCGGACAGCAAAATCAGCCCCAGCATTTT.

The chain has TRBV7-9 and TRBJ2-3, with D perhaps matching TRBD1 (6 bases). The CDR3 totals 16 residues. Germline V lookup: CDR1 SEHNR, CDR2 FQNEAQ (reference sequence). Deletions cut 5 bases from V and 0 bases from J, with 15 bases between. The CDR3 sequence is CASSRSQGLSTDTQYF. The CDR3 DNA sequence: TGTGCCAGCAGCCGAAGCCAGGGGCTGAGCACAGATACGCAGTATTTT.

This clone was observed a few times. V is TRBV29-1 and J is TRBJ2-1, with D possibly being TRBD2 (6 bases). V was pared by 7 bases and J by 6 bases, with 13 bases between. Germline assignment: CDR1 SQVTM and CDR2 ANQGSEA. This CDR3 comprises 12 residues. In nucleotides, the CDR3 is TGCAGCGCTGGGGGGACTTTCAATGAGCAGTTCTTC. It is translated as CSAGGTFNEQFF.

The chain couples TRBV6-6 to TRBJ1-2, with a possible D match to TRBD1 (5 bases). Germline V gene sequence: CDR1 MNHNY, CDR2 SVGAGI (reference sequence). This CDR3 contains 13 residues. Trimming took off 10 bases at V and 7 bases at J, with 19 bases between the two ends. CDR3 bases: TGTGCCACCTTCATAGGGGCAGTGCCTGGCTACACCTTC. Protein sequence: CATFIGAVPGYTF.

The V gene is TRBV7-9, the J gene TRBJ2-2, with 9 nucleotides matching TRBD1. Trimming removed 8 bases from V and 7 bases from J; junction bases left unmatched: 17. Germline V lookup: CDR1 SEHNR, CDR2 FQNEAQ (reference sequence). CDR3 size: 17 residues. CDR3 DNA: TGTGCCAGCTCCTTAGGCTACCGGGACAGGGCTAACGGGGAGCTGTTTTTT. This encodes CASSLGYRDRANGELFF.

DNA for the CDR3: TGCAGCGTTGGGAGGACAGGGGGAGCGGATGGCTACACCTTC. It specifies CSVGRTGGADGYTF. The chain couples TRBV29-1 to TRBJ1-2, with 10 positions matching TRBD1. From germline, CDR1 is SQVTM and CDR2 ANQGSEA. This CDR3 is 14 amino acids long. J lost 6 bases, V lost 4 bases, and 8 bases had no gene match.

The gene calls are TRBV5-5 and TRBJ1-2, with a possible D match to TRBD1 (6 bases). The CDR3 totals 16 residues. Per germline, CDR1 SGHKS and CDR2 YYEKEE (reference sequence). V lost 4 bases and J 5 bases, leaving 21 bases between the germline ends. CDR3: CASSPLAGGRGYGYTF. The DNA for the CDR3 is TGTGCCAGCAGCCCCTTGGCGGGGGGGCGAGGATATGGCTACACCTTC.

This chain links TRBV10-3 with TRBJ2-7; 11 bases align to TRBD1. There are 14 residues in the CDR3. The V gene's germline CDR1 is ENHRY and CDR2 SYGVKD. J gave up 5 bases and V 10 bases, and 10 bases lay outside the gene matches. CDR3 residues: CATTRTGGEDEQYF. The DNA of the CDR3 is TGTGCCACGACAAGGACAGGGGGCGAAGACGAGCAGTACTTC.

This chain links TRBV6-5 with TRBJ2-3; D gene uncertain. With 2 bases removed from V and 2 bases from J, the gap between germline ends came to 11 bases. Germline lookup yields CDR1 MNHEY and CDR2 SVGAGI. The CDR3 loop spans 15 amino acids. DNA for the CDR3: TGTGCCAGCAGTTACAGAGCCGATAACACAGATACGCAGTATTTT. Translating gives CASSYRADNTDTQYF.

The V gene is TRBV2, the J gene TRBJ1-5, with 7 bases lining up with TRBD1. There are 18 residues in the CDR3. V shed 2 bases and J 7 bases; nucleotides not matched to a gene: 17. Per germline, CDR1 SNHLY and CDR2 FYNNEI. The CDR3 here is CASSEHGRGAINDQPQHF. In DNA form, the CDR3 reads TGTGCCAGCAGTGAACATGGCAGGGGGGCTATTAACGACCAGCCCCAGCATTTT.

This clone was picked up one time. The rearrangement joins TRBV19 to TRBJ1-2, with 7 bases identical to TRBD1. CDR3 size: 14 residues. CDR1 is LNHDA and CDR2 is SQIVND in the germline V gene (reference sequence). After removal of 1 base from V and 4 bases from J, the junction contained 3 bases not matched to a gene. In DNA form, the CDR3 reads TGTGCCAGTAGTATAGTCCAGGGGGGCTATGGCTACACCTTC. Its protein is CASSIVQGGYGYTF.

V gene TRBV7-3 combines with J gene TRBJ2-6, with TRBD2 as a possible D gene (5 bases). Germline assignment: CDR1 SGHTA and CDR2 FQGTGA. This CDR3 comprises 16 residues. The V gene lost 0 bases and the J gene lost 2 bases, with 8 bases spanning the gap. CDR3: CASSLTGGPGANVLTF. CDR3 DNA: TGTGCCAGCAGCTTAACGGGCGGGCCTGGGGCCAACGTCCTGACTTTC.

The chain employs TRBV6-5 and TRBJ2-3; 8 bases are shared with TRBD2. This CDR3 contains 15 residues. The ends lost 6 bases at V and 4 bases at J; junction bases unmatched: 9. CDR1 and CDR2 from the germline V gene are MNHEY and SVGAGI. DNA for the CDR3: TGTGCCAGCAGCGCGCGGGGGGATGTCCCAGATACGCAGTATTTT. It yields the protein CASSARGDVPDTQYF.

The chain couples TRBV9 to TRBJ2-3, with 9 bases fitting TRBD1. The trim removed 0 bases at V and 6 bases at J, leaving 14 bases unmatched. The CDR3 sequence is 18 residues long. Germline V gene sequence: CDR1 SGDLS, CDR2 YYNGEE. Here the CDR3 DNA reads TGTGCCAGCAGCGTAGGTTTTTGGAAGGGACAGGGACCGGATACGCAGTATTTT. Protein: CASSVGFWKGQGPDTQYF.